The source of this T cell receptor beta chain is a study of Graves' ophthalmopathy and Graves' hyperthyroidism. Study-wide results and caveats: Ophthalmopathy progression prediction by the model yielded a sensitivity of 70.59% and a specificity of approximately 72%. Also, most clonotypes expanded in the thyroid above 0.001 frequency appeared in blood.

TCR beta CDR3 amplification used RNA transcripts. RT-PCR with HTBI primers came first, then second-round multiplex PCR. TCRdb processed the multiplex PCR reads anew with MiXCR; each CDR3 protein has one entry. The table lists roughly 230,000 distinct CDR3 sequences, roughly 21% of them singletons. A diagnosis was made from clinical symptoms together with serum thyroxine, TRAb, thyroid ultrasound and orbital computed tomography. In its sample, this clonotype was seen many times. No antigen is known for it. The CDR3 runs 13 residues. Trimming stripped 4 bases from V and 3 bases from J, with 13 bases between. CDR1 is DFQATT and CDR2 is SNEGSKA in the germline V gene (reference sequence).

The sequence derives from a woman in her fifties or sixties with Graves' ophthalmopathy. The sequenced sample consisted of peripheral blood. The genes are TRBV20-1 and TRBJ2-7, with no clear D. The CDR3 nucleotides are TGCAGTGCTAAAGTGATTTATGGCTACGAGCAGTACTTC. This encodes CSAKVIYGYEQYF.